This T cell receptor beta chain was found in a study of shared clonotypes between healthy human individuals. Profiling relied on immunoSEQ multiplex PCR, and the TCRdb table lists in-frame clones only, not all of them. Here the sample spans some 1 million clones, under 80% being singletons. This clone turned up a few times. Its antigen remains unknown. The germline gives CDR1 SGHRS, CDR2 YFSETQ. The CDR3 consists of 13 residues. After removal of 2 bases from V and 6 bases from J, the junction contained 1 base not matched to a gene. Study conclusions and caveats: Rarefaction analysis demonstrated incomplete sorted-subset sequencing notwithstanding large depth.

The genes are TRBV5-1 and TRBJ1-1; 10 positions agree with TRBD1. The sequence derives from a man aged 18 to 30 in good health. Sequencing was carried out using memory CD4+ T cells sorted from blood. Subset: CD45RA-negative fraction. CDR3 loop: CASSLGQGAEAFF. In nucleotides, the CDR3 is TGCGCCAGCAGCTTAGGACAGGGGGCTGAAGCTTTCTTT.